Given below is one T cell receptor beta chain in context. The specificity of this receptor is unknown. The sample holds no much larger clone one base away, and base qualities are not on file. Reading from cysteine to phenylalanine, the CDR3 counts 16 amino acids. The kept DNA is CDR3 alone, 48 bases in frame from the first base. The germline V gene encodes CDR1 SGHNT and CDR2 YENEEA. Between the V and J ends, shortened by 3 bases and 5 bases respectively, the junction contains 19 bases. The time point label, as the study defines it: baseline before first vaccination. The vaccinee samples were drawn from two UK trials, COV001 and COV002, one of which was a single-blind randomized controlled phase 2/3 trial testing AZD1222 (ChAdOx1 nCoV-19) in healthy adults. For TCRbeta chain sequencing, PBMC samples from trial participants were taken at day 0 and at day 28 after the second dose. This sample was taken from a study of T cell responses to AZD1222 COVID-19 vaccine (dated by TCRdb to the early 2020s). Notes on the research overall: AZD1222 recipients with second doses at about 4 weeks or about 12 weeks were pooled, because spike-specific TCR depth and breadth did not differ between schedules. Enrollment into the trials was organized by age into subgroups of 18-55, 56-69 and 70-plus years, and those subgroups contained approximately 150, 30 and 60 TCR-sequenced participants, respectively. TCR sequencing was performed for some 250 trial participants, of whom some 200 were given two doses of AZD1222 and around 25 were given two doses of MenACWY control vaccine.

Overall results and qualifications from the work: Nearly half of unique spike-specific TCRs reportedly recognized epitopes outside regions mutated in the B.1.351 and B.1.1.7 variants. Participants were mostly white British and included more females than males, and it was suggested by the authors that clonal diversity may have been underestimated. The 56-69-year group was small, and its depth increase did not reach significance, likely because of low power. Because no samples from the day 14 peak response were available, repertoires could be characterized only after the peak T cell response. The whole spike protein was spanned by vaccine-associated CD4 TCRs, and dominant responses were seen in regions 160-218 and 743-854. After two AZD1222 doses, both the breadth and the depth of spike-specific TCRs were significantly higher than at day 0 and than in MenACWY recipients. Conclusions about previously exposed vaccinees were limited because only a handful of AZD1222 recipients were SARS-CoV-2 seropositive at baseline.

The CDR3 regions of human TCRbeta chains were analyzed by immunosequencing. The paper's processing steps were these. TCRs in the repertoires were matched against a reference library of SARS-CoV-2-specific TCRs that had been generated with the MIRA antigen-specificity platform. Breadth was defined as the fraction of unique TCRs that were SARS-CoV-2-associated, and depth was defined as the fraction of total T cells that were SARS-CoV-2-associated. Using the MIRA data, every spike-specific TCR was mapped to the spike region that the TCR reacted to and assigned to either a CD4 or a CD8 class. Log10-transformed breadth and depth values were compared by one-way ANOVA with Sidak's multiple comparisons tests. TCRdb holds this immuneACCESS table with in-frame rearrangements only. Some clones are missing; in checked studies, unresolved V genes explain under half, and the rest has no known cause. Clone size and the V and J calls come from that table; the DNA yielded D and trimming. The sample data list around 180,000 clones, and around 92% of these were observed just once. Of the sample, 8.5% to 12% falls within the top ten clones.

Sequencing used peripheral blood, obtained on day 0 of AZD1222 vaccination. The origin of this receptor is an adult in good health. Recombination connected TRBV11-3 to TRBJ2-5, and possibly TRBD2, on 6 matching bases. Read as DNA, the sequence is TGTGCCAGCAGCTTCGGGAGCACCACGTACGGGGAGACCCAGTACTTC. This is translated as CASSFGSTTYGETQYF.